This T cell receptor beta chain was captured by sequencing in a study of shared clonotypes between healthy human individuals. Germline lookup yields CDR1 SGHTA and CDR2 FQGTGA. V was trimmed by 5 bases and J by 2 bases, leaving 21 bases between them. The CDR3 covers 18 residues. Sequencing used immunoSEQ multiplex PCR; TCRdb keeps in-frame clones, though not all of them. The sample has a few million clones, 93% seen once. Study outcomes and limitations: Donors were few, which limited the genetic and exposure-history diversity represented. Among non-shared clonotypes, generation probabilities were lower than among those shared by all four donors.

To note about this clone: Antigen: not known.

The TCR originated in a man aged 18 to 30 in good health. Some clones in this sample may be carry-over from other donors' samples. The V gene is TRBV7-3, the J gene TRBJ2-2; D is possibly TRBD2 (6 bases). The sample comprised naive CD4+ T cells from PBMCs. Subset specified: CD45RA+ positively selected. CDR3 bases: TGTGCCAGCAGCCCTCAGGGAGGTAGCGGACTAAACACCGGGGAGCTGTTTTTT. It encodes CASSPQGGSGLNTGELFF.